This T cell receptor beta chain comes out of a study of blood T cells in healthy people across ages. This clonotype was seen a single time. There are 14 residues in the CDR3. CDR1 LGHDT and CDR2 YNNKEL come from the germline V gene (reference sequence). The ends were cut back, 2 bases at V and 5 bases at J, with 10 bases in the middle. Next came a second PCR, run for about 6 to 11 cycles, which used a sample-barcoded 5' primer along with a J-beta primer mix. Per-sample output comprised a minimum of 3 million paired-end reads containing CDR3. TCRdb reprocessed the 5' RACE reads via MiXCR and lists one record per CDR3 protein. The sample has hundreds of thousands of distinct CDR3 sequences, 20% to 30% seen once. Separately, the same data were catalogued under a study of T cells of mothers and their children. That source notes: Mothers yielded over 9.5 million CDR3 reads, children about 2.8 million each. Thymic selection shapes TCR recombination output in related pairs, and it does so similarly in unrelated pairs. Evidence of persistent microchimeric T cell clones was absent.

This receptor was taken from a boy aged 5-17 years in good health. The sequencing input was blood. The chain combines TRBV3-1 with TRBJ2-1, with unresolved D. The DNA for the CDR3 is TGTGCCAGCAGCCAATCTTCTCCCGACAATGAGCAGTTCTTC. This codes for CASSQSSPDNEQFF.